The clone carrying this TCR beta chain was seen a few times. What it binds is not known. TCRdb reanalysed the RT-PCR reads using MiXCR and keeps one entry per CDR3 protein. Of about 310,000 distinct CDR3 sequences listed, 21% are singletons. The J segment lost 9 bases and the V segment lost 1 base, leaving 11 bases of the junction unmatched. CDR3 size: 16 residues. CDR1 LGHNA and CDR2 YNFKEQ come from the germline V gene. This specimen belongs to a study of response to subunit inactivated influenza vaccine. The study, taken as a whole, reports: The authors put forward the suggestion that each seasonal influenza vaccination may bring in only a limited number of new T cells.

The chain has TRBV4-2 and TRBJ2-1, with 8 positions matching TRBD2. The specimen was PBMCs from blood, collected about 20 months after vaccination. The TCR originated in a man aged 50-75 years who received an inactivated influenza vaccine. The CDR3 DNA reads TGTGCCAGCAGCCAAGGAACCAGCGGGGGTTTCGGTGAGCAGTTCTTC. Its translation is CASSQGTSGGFGEQFF.